The present entry profiles one T cell receptor (beta chain) with its context. It lacks a known antigen. Base-call qualities are not available, and no considerably larger clone is one nucleotide away. V is trimmed back by 4 bases and J by 0 bases, and the junction contains 6 bases that no gene match accounts for. In the germline V gene, CDR1 corresponds to SGHRS and CDR2 to YFSETQ. The CDR3 goes from the cysteine to the phenylalanine over 15 residues. Only the CDR3 region is kept as DNA, spanning 45 bases read in frame from base 1. The time point label on this specimen signifies: cells obtained before transplantation from donor or recipient. CD3+CD4+ and CD3+CD8+ populations were FACS-sorted from unstimulated pre-transplant donor and recipient cells taken from spleen or lymph nodes. The data belong to a study of graft-versus-host responses after intestinal transplantation listed by TCRdb under 2021. General notes on the study: The transplants that recipients received were multivisceral, liver-intestinal, or isolated intestinal. Anti-thymocyte globulin induction was given to all recipients, followed by maintenance tacrolimus and steroids for 2 to 3 years. Bulk TCR-beta CDR3 sequencing was used to track graft-versus-host and host-versus-graft alloreactive T cell clones in the graft, circulation and bone marrow after intestinal transplantation. Alloreactive clones were identified by sequencing pre-transplant mixed lymphocyte reaction products and comparing these products with unstimulated pre-transplant donor and recipient T cells. Of the roughly 26 intestinal transplant recipients enrolled in the cohort, one of whom was a retransplant, a few patients without pretransplant specimens were excluded. A peak of at least 4% donor T cells among recipient peripheral blood mononuclear cells was the definition used for donor T cell macrochimerism. Samples from a few later patients were sequenced in-house on an Illumina MiSeq with MiXCR processing rather than by the commercial service. Results the study describes overall, beyond this receptor: The relatively low number and heterogeneity of intestinal transplant patients limited the conclusions. Early after transplant, peak levels of circulating GvH clones were associated with declines in HvG clones. In patients with donor T cell macrochimerism, the allografts had high GvH to HvG T cell clonal ratios. GvH clones turned up in recipient bone marrow, with some appearing earlier in ileal mucosa or blood, a pattern consistent with an intestinal mucosal origin.

Receptor amplification or capture employed the immunoSEQ multiplex PCR assay. For most patients, genomic DNA was isolated with the Qiagen DNeasy Blood and Tissue Kit and shipped frozen to Adaptive Biotechnologies for TCR sequencing. For most patients, high-throughput TCR-beta CDR3 sequencing of genomic DNA was performed by Adaptive Biotechnologies. As for the original processing: TCR sequencing data for some 17 patients were retrieved from Adaptive's ImmunoSEQ software; three other patients were processed with MiXCR and VDJtools. CD4 versus CD8 sorting errors were corrected by removing sequences found in both subsets at a frequency ratio below 5:1. CDR3 nucleotide sequences shared between donor and recipient were removed because their origin could not be assigned. To count as alloreactive, a clone needed at least 2-fold expansion over unstimulated cells and a minimum CFSE-low frequency of 0.002% (template counts) or 0.001% (read counts). Mappable clones were those detected in sequenced pre-transplant spleen, lymph node, or MLR CFSE-low populations of the donor or recipient. Cumulative frequency of alloreactive clones was calculated as a percentage of all sequences weighted by copy number. Drawn from immuneACCESS, this table holds only the in-frame rearrangements with V and J called that TCRdb kept. Clones are partly lost; checked studies trace under half to an unresolved V gene and leave the rest unexplained. V, J and clone size are taken as reported in that table, and D and trimming were inferred from the DNA itself. The sample table contains 45,000 to 60,000 clones; only one count was recorded for approximately 95% of them. Of the sample, about 0.23% is held by the ten largest clones.

The chain joins TRBV5-1 to TRBJ2-7; TRBD1 matches 8 bases in the middle. The sample here was unstimulated CD8+ T cells sorted from spleen or lymph node cells, taken before transplant. This TCR was sampled from a human donor who was the organ donor for an intestinal transplant. The bases are TGCGCCAGCAGCCCGGGGCAGGGGGCCTCCTACGAGCAGTACTTC. The encoded protein is CASSPGQGASYEQYF. Reference TRBV5-1 and TRBJ2-7 proteins supply the regions before and after the CDR3; the full variable domain is: KAGVTQTPRYLIKTRGQQVTLSCSPISGHRSVSWYQQTPGQGLQFLFEYFSETQRNKGNFPGRFSGRQFSNSRSEMNVSTLELGDSALYLCASSPGQGASYEQYFGPGTRLTVT.